The 32 T cell receptor beta chains below come from one sample, sequenced in a study of blood T cell repertoires in COVID-19. Sequencing was performed with immunoSEQ multiplex PCR; in TCRdb, only in-frame clones are kept and a portion is missing. The data hold about 480,000 clones, with 88% observed a single time. Sample: peripheral blood. The receptor source for this set is a woman between 50 and 59 years old with COVID-19, enrolled during active disease.

V is TRBV2 and J is TRBJ2-1; D is perhaps TRBD2 (6 bases). Germline-derived CDR1 and CDR2 are SNHLY and FYNNEI. Trimming shortened V by 6 bases and J by 5 bases, and 20 bases separated the two germline ends. The CDR3 has 16 residues. Here the CDR3 reads CASSLLPAGINNEQFF. CDR3 DNA: TGTGCCAGCAGCCTACTTCCGGCGGGGATAAACAATGAGCAGTTCTTC.

This clone has just one count. The rearrangement joins TRBV18 to TRBJ2-1, with 13 bases aligning to TRBD2. Germline loops: CDR1 KGHSH, CDR2 LQKENI. CDR3 length: 15 amino acids. Trimming removed 3 bases from V and 6 bases from J; junction bases left unmatched: 2. CDR3 DNA: TGTGCCAGCTCACCTCGACTAGCGGGGGGCAATGAGCAGTTCTTC. Amino acid sequence: CASSPRLAGGNEQFF.

The V call is TRBV25-1, the J call TRBJ2-7; D unclear. Germline V CDR1 and CDR2: MGHDK, SYGVNS. This CDR3 region has 14 residues. V shed 4 bases and J shed 10 bases, with 20 bases lying between them. The CDR3: CASSATPRGGVQYF. CDR3 DNA sequence: TGTGCCAGCAGTGCGACTCCGAGAGGCGGAGTCCAGTACTTC.

The rearrangement joins TRBV24-1 to TRBJ2-1, with 7 bases lining up with TRBD2. Germline V gene data show CDR1 as KGHDR and CDR2 as SFDVKD. The junction had 6 bases not matched to a gene; V was cut back by 5 bases and J by 12 bases. This CDR3 region has 12 residues. The CDR3 protein is CATSGPPGGQFF. CDR3 DNA: TGTGCCACCAGTGGGCCTCCGGGAGGGCAGTTCTTC.

The chain carries TRBV7-9 and TRBJ2-1; weak D call: TRBD1 (5 bases). The CDR3 extends over 15 amino acids. The V end was cut by 5 bases, the J end by 6 bases, with 17 bases between. Germline-derived CDR1 and CDR2 are SEHNR and FQNEAQ (reference sequence). The CDR3 region is CASSTPGQGANEQFF. CDR3 DNA: TGTGCCAGCAGCACCCCCGGTCAAGGGGCCAATGAGCAGTTCTTC.

This chain links TRBV29-1 with TRBJ2-1; D is ambiguous. Trimming removed 8 bases from V and 8 bases from J, with 10 bases in between. The length of the CDR3 is 10 residues. Germline V lookup: CDR1 SQVTM, CDR2 ANQGSEA. Here the CDR3 reads CSSRFDEQFF. The CDR3 nucleotides read TGCAGCTCTCGTTTCGATGAGCAGTTCTTC.

The chain is built from TRBV28 and TRBJ2-5, with TRBD1 matching 7 bases. Per germline, CDR1 MDHEN and CDR2 SYDVKM. The CDR3 runs 13 residues. The J segment lost 2 bases and the V segment lost 11 bases, leaving 8 bases of the junction unmatched. CDR3 bases: TGTGCCTCAAGACGGGACAGTCAAGAGACCCAGTACTTC. It is translated as CASRRDSQETQYF.

The chain joins TRBV28 to TRBJ2-3, with TRBD2 matching over 9 bases. The germline V gene encodes CDR1 MDHEN and CDR2 SYDVKM. V dropped 1 base and J dropped 0; count of bases not matched to a gene: 8. This CDR3 contains 18 residues. CDR3 DNA sequence: TGTGCCAGCAGTTTATCCCTACGCGGGGGGGCTAGCACAGATACGCAGTATTTT. Its protein product is CASSLSLRGGASTDTQYF.

The chain is built from TRBV3-1 (or the pseudogene TRBV3-2) and TRBJ1-4; D is possibly TRBD1 (6 bases). The CDR3 loop spans 16 amino acids. Per the germline V gene, CDR1 is LGHDT and CDR2 is YNNKEL (reference sequence). Trimming cost V 0 bases and J 7 bases, with 15 bases left between them. The CDR3: CASSQDQQGTGEKLFF. In nucleotides, the CDR3 is TGTGCCAGCAGCCAAGATCAACAGGGTACGGGTGAAAAACTGTTTTTT.

This chain joins TRBV5-4 and TRBJ1-4; 8 bases line up with TRBD1. CDR1 and CDR2 from the germline V gene are SGHNT and YYREEE (reference sequence). V shed 4 bases and J 0 bases; nucleotides not matched to a gene: 5. The length of the CDR3 is 16 residues. CDR3 residues: CASSPTGDPTNEKLFF. In nucleotides, the CDR3 is TGTGCCAGCAGCCCGACAGGGGACCCAACTAATGAAAAACTGTTTTTT.

V is TRBV5-1 and J is TRBJ2-1; TRBD2 aligns across 7 bases. Germline V CDR1 and CDR2: SGHRS, YFSETQ. V shed 3 bases and J 5 bases; nucleotides not matched to a gene: 11. The CDR3 spans 16 residues. The CDR3 DNA follows: TGCGCCAGCAGCTCCCTGGGGTTAGCGGGTAACAATGAGCAGTTCTTC. This encodes CASSSLGLAGNNEQFF.

This chain uses TRBV10-2 with TRBJ2-7; perhaps TRBD2 as D (5 bases). Between the trimmed V and J ends, which lost 2 bases and 3 bases, there was a span of 11 bases. CDR1 WSHSY and CDR2 SAAADI come from the germline V gene. This CDR3 is 14 amino acids long. CDR3 protein: CASSEGLGGYEQYF. In nucleotides, the CDR3 is TGCGCCAGCAGTGAGGGGCTAGGAGGCTACGAGCAGTACTTC.

The chain recombines TRBV5-5 with TRBJ2-1, with a tentative D call TRBD1 (6 bases). Germline V gene sequence: CDR1 SGHKS, CDR2 YYEKEE (reference sequence). There are 15 residues in the CDR3. The V end lost 1 base, the J end lost 8 bases, and 16 bases lay between the germline ends. Here the CDR3 DNA reads TGTGCCAGCAGCTTGATTGGTCACAGGGTTGATGAGCAGTTCTTC. It specifies CASSLIGHRVDEQFF.

V gene TRBV7-9 combines with J gene TRBJ1-2; D may be TRBD1 (5 bases). This CDR3 has 12 residues. V dropped 2 bases and J dropped 6 bases, with 7 bases sitting between them. Germline CDR1 and CDR2: SEHNR and FQNEAQ (reference sequence). The CDR3 loop is CASSLQDNGYTF. The CDR3 DNA reads as TGTGCCAGCAGCTTACAGGACAATGGCTACACCTTC.

In this sample, this clone turned up once. The chain has TRBV7-9 and TRBJ2-7, with 7 bases lining up with TRBD1. V lost 5 bases to trimming and J lost 1 base; unmatched junction nucleotides: 14. Germline V lookup: CDR1 SEHNR, CDR2 FQNEAQ (reference sequence). This CDR3 comprises 17 residues. The CDR3 loop reads CASSGRGGTVRSYEQYF. The DNA of the CDR3 is TGTGCCAGCAGCGGCAGAGGTGGGACAGTACGGTCCTACGAGCAGTACTTC.

The chain recombines TRBV4-1 with TRBJ2-7; 10 nucleotides align to TRBD2. CDR1 is MGHRA, CDR2 YSYEKL, per germline. With V trimmed by 0 bases and J by 0 bases, 2 bases remained unmatched. The CDR3 has 16 residues. The CDR3 spells CASSQETSGVSYEQYF. The CDR3 nucleotides read TGCGCCAGCAGCCAAGAAACTAGCGGGGTCTCCTACGAGCAGTACTTC.

The chain couples TRBV6-5 to TRBJ1-2, with D unresolved. Germline-derived CDR1 and CDR2 are MNHEY and SVGAGI. V lost 2 bases, J lost 6 bases, and 16 bases lay in between. The CDR3 has 15 residues. CDR3 nucleotide sequence: TGTGCCAGCAGTTACAGGCCGAGGGCCGGGGATGGCTACACCTTC. The encoded protein is CASSYRPRAGDGYTF.

V and J are TRBV29-1 and TRBJ1-2, with D perhaps matching TRBD1 (5 bases). Germline V lookup: CDR1 SQVTM, CDR2 ANQGSEA. This CDR3 comprises 14 residues. V was cut by 7 bases and J by 8 bases, with 23 bases left in between. CDR3: CSGRGEGSHGGYTF. The CDR3 bases are TGCAGCGGCCGGGGGGAAGGGTCTCACGGCGGCTACACCTTC.

This clone has just a few counts. This chain uses TRBV12-5 with TRBJ1-1; no definite D call. Germline CDR1 reads LGHNT; CDR2 reads FRNRAP. The V and J ends lost 6 bases and 6 bases respectively, with 17 bases between them. The CDR3 spans 14 residues. In DNA form, the CDR3 reads TGTGCTAGTGGCCCCGCGTATCTGGGAGCTGAAGCTTTCTTT. Translating it yields CASGPAYLGAEAFF.

The gene calls are TRBV19 and TRBJ1-4; D is possibly TRBD1 (6 bases). CDR1 and CDR2 from the germline V gene are LNHDA and SQIVND (reference sequence). V gave up 4 bases and J gave up 2 bases, with 11 bases separating them. This CDR3 spans 15 amino acids. The CDR3 nucleotides read TGTGCCAGTAGTACCCACAGGGCTACTAATGAAAAACTGTTTTTT. This translates into CASSTHRATNEKLFF.

This clone was recorded once. This specimen includes other DNA sequences encoding the same CDR3. The CDR3 nucleotides read TGTGCCAGCAGCCAAGTCGGCACTGAAGCTTTCTTT. Translating gives CASSQVGTEAFF. The rearrangement joins TRBV3-1 (or the pseudogene TRBV3-2) to TRBJ1-1; D ambiguous. Trimming took 1 base from V and 4 from J, leaving 4 bases between them. Per germline, CDR1 LGHDT and CDR2 YNNKEL (reference sequence). This CDR3 region has 12 residues.

The chain uses TRBV2 and TRBJ2-3, with D hard to call. Germline V gene data show CDR1 as SNHLY and CDR2 as FYNNEI. There are 14 residues in the CDR3. Trimming pared 7 bases from V and 0 bases from J, leaving 11 bases between. The CDR3 spells CASTKEKSTDTQYF. DNA of the CDR3: TGTGCCAGCACTAAAGAAAAGAGCACAGATACGCAGTATTTT.

V usage is TRBV21-1 and J usage is TRBJ2-4; the table's TRBD2 call for D was not verified on the DNA. TRBV21-1 is given as a pseudogene. The CDR3 runs 10 residues. DNA for the CDR3: TGTGCCAGCAGCACTAGCGGGGGGTACTTC. Translation gives CASSTSGGYF.

The CDR3 loop reads CASSQDLRGSEQYF. For the CDR3, the DNA is TGTGCCAGCAGCCAAGATCTTCGGGGGAGCGAGCAGTACTTC. The chain recombines TRBV14 with TRBJ2-7; a weak D match, TRBD2 (6 bases). The CDR3 totals 14 residues. The V and J ends lost 0 bases and 6 bases respectively, with 12 bases between them. Germline loops: CDR1 SGHDN, CDR2 FVKESK.

The gene calls are TRBV7-2 and TRBJ1-1; no clear D gene. Trimming left V 0 bases short and J 2 bases short, with 7 bases between. The CDR3 has 14 amino acids. Looked up from germline, CDR1 is SGHTA and CDR2 is FQGNSA. CDR3 coding DNA: TGTGCCAGCAGCTTAGCTCACAGAAACACTGAAGCTTTCTTT. It codes for CASSLAHRNTEAFF.

CDR3 nucleotide sequence: TGTGCCAGCAGCTCGACTAGCGGGGGGCTAACGAACACCGGGGAGCTGTTTTTT. Amino acid sequence: CASSSTSGGLTNTGELFF. J is TRBJ2-2 and V is TRBV7-3; 13 bases map to TRBD2. There are 18 residues in the CDR3. Per the germline V gene, CDR1 is SGHTA and CDR2 is FQGTGA. Germline trimming cut 4 bases from V and 0 bases from J; bases unmatched to any gene: 5.

This sequence joins TRBV12-3 or TRBV12-4 and TRBJ1-1; D ambiguous. V shed 4 bases and J shed 12 bases, with 12 bases lying between them. The CDR3 runs to 11 residues. DNA for the CDR3: TGTGCCAGCAGTTACGGAGAGAGGCCTTTCTTT. Its translation is CASSYGERPFF.

V is TRBV20-1 and J is TRBJ1-2, with D possibly being TRBD1 (6 bases). V dropped 8 bases and J dropped 3 bases, with 10 bases sitting between them. The CDR3 runs to 11 residues. Germline CDR1 and CDR2: DFQATT and SNEGSKA (reference sequence). CDR3 nucleotides: TGCAGTACAGGGTTCGACTATGGCTACACCTTC. Protein product: CSTGFDYGYTF.

The rearrangement uses TRBV10-1 and TRBJ1-4; possibly TRBD1 for D (5 bases). The CDR3 is 17 amino acids. Germline values: CDR1 WNHNN, CDR2 SYGVQD (reference sequence). The V and J ends lost 4 bases and 6 bases respectively, with 21 bases between them. In DNA form, the CDR3 reads TGCGCCAGCAGTGGGGCCTACCAGGGCAACGAGCATGAAAAACTGTTTTTT. This codes for CASSGAYQGNEHEKLFF.

The chain carries TRBV19 and TRBJ2-7; 9 bases fit TRBD1. Germline trimming cut 3 bases from V and 1 base from J; bases unmatched to any gene: 1. The CDR3 totals 14 residues. The germline CDR1 and CDR2 sequences are LNHDA and SQIVND (reference sequence). CDR3 in DNA: TGTGCCAGTAGTATGGGGACAGGGTCCTACGAGCAGTACTTC. As protein: CASSMGTGSYEQYF.

The chain recombines TRBV7-2 with TRBJ1-5; D call uncertain. The CDR3 is made up of 13 amino acids. The germline V gene encodes CDR1 SGHTA and CDR2 FQGNSA. V gave up 3 bases and J gave up 4 bases, with 7 bases separating them. DNA for the CDR3: TGTGCCAGCAGCTTTGGAGGGAATCAGCCCCAGCATTTT. Translating it yields CASSFGGNQPQHF.

The V call is TRBV2, the J call TRBJ2-6, with D unresolved. Trimming took 7 bases from V and 8 from J, leaving 15 bases between them. The CDR3 covers 14 residues. The V gene's germline CDR1 is SNHLY and CDR2 FYNNEI. The CDR3 DNA follows: TGTGCCAGCACCTCGATTCTAGGTCCCAACGTCCTGACTTTC. It translates to CASTSILGPNVLTF.